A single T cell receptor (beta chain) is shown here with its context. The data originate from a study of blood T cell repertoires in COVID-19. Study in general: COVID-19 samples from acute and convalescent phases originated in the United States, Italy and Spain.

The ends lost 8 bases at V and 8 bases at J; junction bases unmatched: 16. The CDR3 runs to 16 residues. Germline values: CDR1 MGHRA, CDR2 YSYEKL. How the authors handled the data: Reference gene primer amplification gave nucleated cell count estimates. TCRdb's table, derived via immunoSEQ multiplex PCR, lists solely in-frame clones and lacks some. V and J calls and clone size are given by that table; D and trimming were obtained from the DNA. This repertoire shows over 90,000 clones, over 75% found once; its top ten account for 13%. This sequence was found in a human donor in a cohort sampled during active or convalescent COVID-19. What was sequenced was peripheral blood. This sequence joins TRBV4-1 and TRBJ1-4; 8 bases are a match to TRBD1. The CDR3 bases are TGCGCCAGCCGAAGGCCCGGGGGACAGGACCGGGAAAAACTGTTTTTT. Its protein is CASRRPGGQDREKLFF.